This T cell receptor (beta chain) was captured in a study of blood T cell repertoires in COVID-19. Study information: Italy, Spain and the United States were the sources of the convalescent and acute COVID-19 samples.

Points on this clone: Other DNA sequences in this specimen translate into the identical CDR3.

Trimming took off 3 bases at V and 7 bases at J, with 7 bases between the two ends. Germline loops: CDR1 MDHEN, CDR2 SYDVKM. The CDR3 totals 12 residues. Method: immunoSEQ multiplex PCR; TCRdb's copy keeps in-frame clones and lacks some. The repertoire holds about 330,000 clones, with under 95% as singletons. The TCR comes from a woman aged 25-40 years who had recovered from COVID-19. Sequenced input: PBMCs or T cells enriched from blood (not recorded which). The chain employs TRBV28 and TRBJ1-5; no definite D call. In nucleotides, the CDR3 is TGTGCCAGCAGTTTTTCGGGACAGCCCCAGCATTTT. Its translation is CASSFSGQPQHF.